These T cell receptor beta chains were read from a single sample in a study of CD8+CD57+ T cells in acquired aplastic anemia. One entry per CDR3 protein results from TCRdb running MiXCR on the reads. The sample lists about 110,000 distinct CDR3 sequences; around half were seen once. The sample comprised sorted CD4+, CD8+, or CD8+CD57+ T cells (not recorded which) from PBMCs. Receptors were obtained from a human donor in good health, serving as a control. Each CDR3 is given with its conserved first and last residue. A D gene is named only where the DNA matches it firmly. A clone size is listed for some rows: how often the clone was seen (once, few, many), or a class if it is expanded.

.	TRBV7-3	.	TRBJ2-7	CASSVPLGGDEQYF	TGTGCCAGCAGCGTCCCGTTGGGTGGCGACGAGCAGTACTTC
.	TRBV19	.	TRBJ1-3	CASQKAANSGNTIYF	TGTGCCTCGCAGAAGGCCGCCAACTCTGGAAACACCATATATTTT
few	TRBV7-2	.	TRBJ2-7	CASSGGGYYEQYF	TGTGCCAGCAGCGGGGGGGGCTACTACGAGCAGTACTTC
.	TRBV25-1	TRBD2	TRBJ2-7	CASSVRVAGPYEQYF	TGTGCCAGCAGTGTTCGTGTAGCGGGCCCTTACGAGCAGTACTTC
many	TRBV9	TRBD2	TRBJ2-1	CASSRASGGYNEQFF	TGTGCCAGCAGCCGTGCAAGCGGGGGCTACAATGAGCAGTTCTTC
.	TRBV19	.	TRBJ2-5	CASSISLRGSETLYF	TGTGCCAGTAGTATATCTTTGCGAGGGTCGGAGACCCTGTACTTC
many	TRBV25-1	TRBD2	TRBJ2-3	CASSEREGSPDTQYF	TGTGCCAGCAGTGAACGGGAGGGCAGCCCAGATACGCAGTATTTT
.	TRBV29-1	.	TRBJ2-7	CSVEALSTYEQYF	TGCAGCGTTGAAGCACTGAGTACTTACGAGCAGTACTTC
.	TRBV19	.	TRBJ2-1	CASSGPGLFRSEQFF	TGTGCCAGTAGCGGACCGGGACTCTTCCGTTCAGAGCAGTTCTTC
.	TRBV2	.	TRBJ2-6	CASHGSSGANVLTF	TGTGCCAGCCATGGAAGCTCTGGGGCCAACGTCCTGACTTTC
once	TRBV5-1	.	TRBJ1-2	CASSLEGRESGYTF	TGCGCCAGCAGCTTGGAGGGCAGGGAGAGTGGCTACACCTTC
few	TRBV10-3	.	TRBJ2-7	CAISSGDLASYEQYF	TGTGCCATCAGTAGTGGGGATCTGGCATCCTACGAGCAGTACTTC
.	TRBV29-1	.	TRBJ2-3	CSVEEPRDTQYF	TGCAGCGTTGAAGAGCCTAGAGATACGCAGTATTTT
once	TRBV9	.	TRBJ1-6	CASSVGERRISSYNSPLHF	TGTGCCAGCAGCGTAGGTGAGAGAAGGATTAGCTCCTATAATTCACCCCTCCACTTT
once	TRBV11-2	.	TRBJ2-3	CASSLGRTDTQYF	TGTGCCAGCAGCTTGGGGAGGACAGATACGCAGTATTTT
many	TRBV12-3/TRBV12-4	.	TRBJ1-1	CASSVNTEAFF	TGTGCCAGCAGTGTTAACACTGAAGCTTTCTTT